A selection of T cell receptor beta chains follows, all from one sample in a study of cytomegalovirus exposure and HLA in healthy donors. The method was immunoSEQ multiplex PCR; TCRdb's version includes in-frame clones alone and lacks a portion of them. The sample consists of approximately 64,000 clones, about three quarters of them appearing once. The sequenced sample was PBMCs. The receptors shown here come from a male donor in good health and CMV-seropositive. CDR3s include the opening cysteine and the closing phenylalanine or tryptophan.

TRBJ1-1,TRBV25-1,CASSEYWAFEAFF
TRBJ2-2,TRBV10-1,CASSGDCHWNTGELFF
TRBJ1-2,TRBV6-5,CASSKGHGVDYGYTF
TRBJ2-1,TRBV7-9,CASSRTSGGAGNEQFF
TRBJ1-2,TRBV9,CASSLPGTGVYGYTF
TRBJ2-6,TRBV6-1,CARAEDSGANVLTF
TRBJ2-3,TRBV9,CASSPRASETTDTQYF
TRBJ1-1,TRBV7-8,CASSLGFRDRDRDTEAFF
TRBJ2-1,TRBV13,CASSLRAGEDNEQFF
TRBJ1-1,TRBV18,CASSPLERAEAFF
TRBJ1-6,TRBV5-6,CASSSIRGSSYNSPLHF
TRBJ1-6,TRBV15,CATSRQRLAYNSPLHF
TRBJ2-2,TRBV7-2,CASSLQRGDTGELFF
TRBJ1-5,TRBV6-5,CASRLQGGNQPQHF